Listed here are 20 T cell receptor beta chains from one sample, sequenced in a study of T cells expressing NK-cell markers. TCRdb reprocessed the 5' RACE reads and stores each CDR3 protein as one record, lacking DNA. Recorded here are 200,000 to 300,000 distinct CDR3 sequences; the top ten clones represent 3.5% to 5%. The sequenced sample consisted of blood T cells: a sorted CD56 or NKG2C T cell subset, CD4+ or CD8+ T cells, or bulk PBMC T cells (not recorded which). The receptors come from a woman aged 18 to 75 in good health.

The CDR3: CSPGGTGSEKLFF. The rearrangement links TRBV20-1 to TRBJ1-4; lacking DNA, the TRBD1 call made by TCRdb goes unchecked. CDR1 is DFQATT and CDR2 is SNEGSKA in the germline V gene (reference sequence). This CDR3 spans 13 amino acids.

The chain couples TRBV12-3 or TRBV12-4 to TRBJ1-2. This CDR3 contains 14 residues. The CDR3 here is CASSPQGGSAGYTF.

The genes are TRBV5-1 and TRBJ2-3; TCRdb's assignment of TRBD2 cannot be checked, as there is no DNA. The CDR3 has 14 amino acids. Germline CDR1 and CDR2: SGHRS and YFSETQ. CDR3 sequence reads: CASSFSGTTDTQYF. The complete variable domain, with remaining parts taken from reference TRBV5-1 and TRBJ2-3, reads KAGVTQTPRYLIKTRGQQVTLSCSPISGHRSVSWYQQTPGQGLQFLFEYFSETQRNKGNFPGRFSGRQFSNSRSEMNVSTLELGDSALYLCASSFSGTTDTQYFGPGTRLTVL.

The genes are TRBV20-1 and TRBJ2-5. Germline-derived CDR1 and CDR2 are DFQATT and SNEGSKA (reference sequence). CDR3 length equals 16 residues. The CDR3 loop is CSARVGLTGNQETQYF.

The chain uses TRBV12-3 or TRBV12-4 and TRBJ2-5; TCRdb proposes TRBD1, but this gene call is untestable without DNA. The CDR3 length is 14 residues. The CDR3 reads CASTQGQGRETQYF.

The chain couples TRBV29-1 to TRBJ1-4; lacking DNA, the TRBD1 call made by TCRdb goes unchecked. There are 13 residues in the CDR3. Germline CDR1 SQVTM, CDR2 ANQGSEA. The CDR3 protein is CSMTRGANEKLFF.

The chain is built from TRBV5-1 and TRBJ2-3. Germline assignment: CDR1 SGHRS and CDR2 YFSETQ. CDR3 length: 16 amino acids. The CDR3 loop is CATSSDGGPSTDTQYF.

J is TRBJ2-3 and V is TRBV6-1. CDR1 and CDR2 from the germline V gene are MNHNS and SASEGT. The CDR3 is made up of 15 amino acids. The CDR3 here is CASSGLLRSTDTQYF.

This chain connects TRBV12-3 or TRBV12-4 to TRBJ1-5. The CDR3 consists of 13 residues. The CDR3 sequence: CASSPDQNQPQHF.

This rearrangement joins TRBV20-1 to TRBJ2-2; TCRdb reports TRBD2, a call that lacks DNA to check it against. Germline loops: CDR1 DFQATT, CDR2 SNEGSKA (reference sequence). This CDR3 comprises 15 residues. This CDR3 reads CSARVSGPNTGELFF.

The chain has TRBV7-3 and TRBJ2-4; the TCRdb D gene call, TRBD2, has no DNA to confirm it. Germline CDR1 is SGHTA and CDR2 is FQGTGA. The CDR3 totals 16 residues. The CDR3 spells CASSATLGVGKNIQYF. Full variable domain (outside the CDR3, taken from reference TRBV7-3 and TRBJ2-4): GAGVSQTPSNKVTEKGKYVELRCDPISGHTALYWYRQSLGQGPEFLIYFQGTGAADDSGLPNDRFFAVRPEGSVSTLKIQRTERGDSAVYLCASSATLGVGKNIQYFGAGTRLSVL.

The chain joins TRBV7-2 to TRBJ2-7; TCRdb's assignment of TRBD2 cannot be checked, as there is no DNA. The CDR3 is made up of 14 amino acids. Germline CDR1 is SGHTA and CDR2 is FQGNSA. Here the CDR3 reads CASSLAGGDYEQYF. The whole variable domain, remainder taken from reference TRBV7-2 and TRBJ2-7, is GAGVSQSPSNKVTEKGKDVELRCDPISGHTALYWYRQSLGQGLEFLIYFQGNSAPDKSGLPSDRFSAERTGGSVSTLTIQRTQQEDSAVYLCASSLAGGDYEQYFGPGTRLTVT.

J is TRBJ2-7 and V is TRBV28; TCRdb's D call, TRBD1, is unchecked because there is no DNA. CDR3 size: 15 residues. Germline V lookup: CDR1 MDHEN, CDR2 SYDVKM. The CDR3 region is CASSPPGQGLYEQYF.

V and J are TRBV20-1 and TRBJ1-5; TCRdb picks TRBD1, but there is no DNA to check that call. CDR1 is DFQATT and CDR2 is SNEGSKA in the germline V gene (reference sequence). CDR3 length equals 14 residues. The CDR3 loop reads CSASPGQSNQPQHF.

The rearrangement joins TRBV5-6 to TRBJ1-5; the D gene TCRdb calls, TRBD1, cannot be checked with no DNA. In germline, CDR1 is SGHDT, CDR2 YYEEEE. The CDR3 runs 15 residues. The chain's CDR3 is CASSHRGSGFQPQHF.

The V gene is TRBV6-1, the J gene TRBJ1-4. Germline CDR1 reads MNHNS; CDR2 reads SASEGT. CDR3 length equals 15 residues. CDR3: CASRGNRDSKEKLFF.

The chain combines TRBV6-5 with TRBJ1-1; the D call of TRBD1 rests on TCRdb alone, since no DNA is present to check it. Germline V gene data show CDR1 as MNHEY and CDR2 as SVGAGI. The CDR3 runs 15 residues. CDR3 in amino acids: CASSYSTVGGGEAFF.

This sequence joins TRBV5-1 and TRBJ1-4. The germline CDR1 and CDR2 sequences are SGHRS and YFSETQ. This CDR3 spans 15 amino acids. CDR3 amino acids: CASSGPDGTNEKLFF. Full variable domain (remainder filled in from reference TRBV5-1 and TRBJ1-4): KAGVTQTPRYLIKTRGQQVTLSCSPISGHRSVSWYQQTPGQGLQFLFEYFSETQRNKGNFPGRFSGRQFSNSRSEMNVSTLELGDSALYLCASSGPDGTNEKLFFGSGTQLSVL.

The J gene is TRBJ1-2, the V gene TRBV5-5; TCRdb calls TRBD1, which cannot be checked without DNA. CDR3 length equals 13 residues. CDR1 is SGHKS, CDR2 YYEKEE, per germline (reference sequence). The CDR3 here is CASSPGQGGGYTF.

CDR3 sequence: CASSFRGGIGYTF. This sequence joins TRBV27 and TRBJ1-2. CDR3 length equals 13 residues. CDR1 MNHEY and CDR2 SMNVEV come from the germline V gene (reference sequence).